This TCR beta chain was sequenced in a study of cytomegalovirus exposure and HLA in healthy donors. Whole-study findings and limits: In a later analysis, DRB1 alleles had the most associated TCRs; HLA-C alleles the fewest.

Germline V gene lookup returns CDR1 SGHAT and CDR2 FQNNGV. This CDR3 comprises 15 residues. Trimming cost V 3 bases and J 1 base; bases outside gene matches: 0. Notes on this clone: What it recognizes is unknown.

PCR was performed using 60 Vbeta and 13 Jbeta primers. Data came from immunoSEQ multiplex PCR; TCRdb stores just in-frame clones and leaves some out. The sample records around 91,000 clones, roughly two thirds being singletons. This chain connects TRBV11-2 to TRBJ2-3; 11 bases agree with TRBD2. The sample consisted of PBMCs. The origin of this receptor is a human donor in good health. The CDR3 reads CASSLTSGGTDTQYF. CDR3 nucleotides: TGTGCCAGCAGCTTGACTAGCGGGGGCACAGATACGCAGTATTTT.